Listed here are 26 T cell receptor beta chains from one sample, sequenced in a study of T cell changes during pregnancy in multiple sclerosis. Produced via immunoSEQ multiplex PCR; TCRdb's table is partial and in-frame only. The sample has about 62,000 clones, 80% to 95% seen once. Sequenced material: CD8+ T cells from peripheral blood mononuclear cells, taken in the second trimester of pregnancy. Receptors were obtained from a female donor with multiple sclerosis, enrolled in a pregnancy study.

The CDR3 sequence: CASSFSVESATDTQYF. The CDR3 DNA reads as TGTGCCAGCAGCTTTTCTGTGGAGTCCGCCACAGATACGCAGTATTTT. The rearrangement uses TRBV7-8 and TRBJ2-3; D uncertain. The germline V and J ends were trimmed by 3 bases and 2 bases, with 15 bases remaining between them. From germline, CDR1 is SGHVS and CDR2 FQNEAQ. This CDR3 spans 16 amino acids.

The genes are TRBV10-1 and TRBJ1-3; the D gene is possibly TRBD1 (5 bases). The CDR3 consists of 15 residues. The V gene lost 6 bases and the J gene lost 4 bases, with 16 bases spanning the gap. From germline, CDR1 is WNHNN and CDR2 SYGVQD (reference sequence). CDR3 region: CASSGPGLDGNTIYF. CDR3 sequence (DNA): TGCGCCAGCAGCGGACCGGGACTGGACGGAAACACCATATATTTT.

V and J are TRBV27 and TRBJ2-3, with unresolved D. Germline lookup yields CDR1 MNHEY and CDR2 SMNVEV (reference sequence). This CDR3 comprises 12 residues. With 7 bases removed from V and 5 bases from J, the gap between germline ends came to 10 bases. Here the CDR3 reads CASTTTGDTQYF. CDR3 sequence (DNA): TGTGCCAGCACTACCACCGGAGATACGCAGTATTTT.

The chain carries TRBV4-1 and TRBJ2-1; 14 nucleotides line up with TRBD2. Germline CDR1 and CDR2: MGHRA and YSYEKL. The junction had 1 base not matched to a gene; V was cut back by 0 bases and J by 6 bases. This CDR3 has 16 residues. In DNA, the CDR3 is TGCGCCAGCAGCCAAGAGGGACTAGCGGGAGTCAATGAGCAGTTCTTC. Translated: CASSQEGLAGVNEQFF.

The gene calls are TRBV4-1 and TRBJ2-5, with D perhaps TRBD2 (5 bases). Trimming took off 0 bases at V and 4 bases at J, with 9 bases between the two ends. Germline values: CDR1 MGHRA, CDR2 YSYEKL. The length of the CDR3 is 14 residues. The CDR3 DNA reads TGCGCCAGCAGCCAAGATCGTGAGGGAGAGACCCAGTACTTC. It specifies CASSQDREGETQYF.

The chain carries TRBV7-9 and TRBJ1-1, with 7 bases fitting TRBD1. There are 14 residues in the CDR3. With 3 bases clipped from V and 1 base from J, the junction kept 2 bases outside the gene matches. Per germline, CDR1 SEHNR and CDR2 FQNEAQ (reference sequence). CDR3: CASSLGTENTEAFF. In nucleotides, the CDR3 is TGTGCCAGCAGCTTGGGGACAGAGAACACTGAAGCTTTCTTT.

The chain combines TRBV4-1 with TRBJ2-7; 10 nucleotides line up with TRBD2. V was clipped by 4 bases and J by 0 bases; unmatched bases: 6. This CDR3 has 16 residues. Germline lookup yields CDR1 MGHRA and CDR2 YSYEKL. The CDR3 nucleotides are TGCGCCAGCAGCCTTGCACTAGCGGGGCCCTCCTACGAGCAGTACTTC. Translation: CASSLALAGPSYEQYF.

CDR3 DNA sequence: TGTGCCATCAGTGAGCCCGGACAGGGGGCTGTCGAGCAGTACTTC. Protein sequence: CAISEPGQGAVEQYF. J is TRBJ2-7 and V is TRBV10-3; TRBD1 matches at 11 bases. Unmatched junction bases numbered 6, after V lost 2 bases and J lost 6 bases. The germline V gene encodes CDR1 ENHRY and CDR2 SYGVKD. This CDR3 is 15 amino acids long.

The gene calls are TRBV5-1 and TRBJ2-1; 9 nucleotides line up with TRBD2. The CDR3 runs to 17 residues. CDR1 is SGHRS, CDR2 YFSETQ, per germline. Germline trimming cut 3 bases from V and 7 bases from J; bases unmatched to any gene: 14. This CDR3 is CASSWILAGETGNEQFF. Here the CDR3 DNA reads TGCGCCAGCAGCTGGATATTAGCGGGAGAGACTGGGAATGAGCAGTTCTTC.

The chain uses TRBV19 and TRBJ1-2; TRBD1 matches 8 bases. CDR1 is LNHDA and CDR2 is SQIVND in the germline V gene (reference sequence). This CDR3 contains 13 residues. Trimming cost V 7 bases and J 3 bases; bases outside gene matches: 4. This CDR3 reads CASNPTGDYGYTF. In nucleotides, the CDR3 is TGTGCCAGTAACCCGACAGGGGACTATGGCTACACCTTC.

The chain has TRBV27 and TRBJ1-2, with 9 bases fitting TRBD1. J lost 6 bases, V lost 6 bases, and 5 bases had no gene match. This CDR3 is 13 amino acids long. Germline lookup yields CDR1 MNHEY and CDR2 SMNVEV (reference sequence). CDR3 amino acids: CASRQGQGNGYTF. The CDR3 DNA reads TGTGCCAGCAGGCAGGGACAGGGTAATGGCTACACCTTC.

DNA for the CDR3: TGTGCCAGCAGTTACGCCGGGACAGCCTACGAGCAGTACTTC. Residues: CASSYAGTAYEQYF. This sequence joins TRBV27 and TRBJ2-7, with 7 bases matching TRBD1. Looked up from germline, CDR1 is MNHEY and CDR2 is SMNVEV (reference sequence). The CDR3 has 14 amino acids. V lost 4 bases, J lost 2 bases, and 5 bases stayed unmatched.

V gene TRBV4-1 combines with J gene TRBJ1-1; no clear D gene. Trimming cost V 0 bases and J 7 bases, with 12 bases left between them. The CDR3 spans 14 residues. From germline, CDR1 is MGHRA and CDR2 YSYEKL. The CDR3 protein is CASSQDLYGVEAFF. In DNA, the CDR3 is TGCGCCAGCAGCCAAGATCTTTATGGAGTTGAAGCTTTCTTT.

V usage is TRBV7-2 and J usage is TRBJ2-3; 11 bases match TRBD1. CDR1 is SGHTA, CDR2 FQGNSA, per germline. V was pared by 4 bases and J by 6 bases, with 6 bases of the junction left unmatched. The CDR3 length is 15 residues. CDR3: CASSSGTGGWDTQYF. CDR3 DNA: TGTGCCAGCAGCTCAGGGACAGGGGGGTGGGATACGCAGTATTTT.

On this clone itself: At one end the junction does not follow the germline gene, possibly because of a read error. The chain couples TRBV2 to TRBJ2-7, with D unclear. The CDR3 length is 10 residues. Looked up from germline, CDR1 is SNHLY and CDR2 is FYNNEI. CDR3 sequence reads: CASTESEQYF. The CDR3 nucleotides read TGTGCCAGCACTGAATCTGAGCAGTACTTC.

This chain uses TRBV19 with TRBJ1-5; the D is unclear. This CDR3 is 15 amino acids long. Trimming pared 3 bases from V and 1 base from J, leaving 10 bases between. The germline gives CDR1 LNHDA, CDR2 SQIVND (reference sequence). In DNA, the CDR3 is TGTGCCAGTAGTATTCTTGCGGGAAGCAATCAGCCCCAGCATTTT. This encodes CASSILAGSNQPQHF.

The CDR3 is CASSLETAPDTQYF. CDR3 sequence (DNA): TGCGCCAGCAGCTTGGAAACAGCCCCAGATACGCAGTATTTT. The chain recombines TRBV5-1 with TRBJ2-3; no clear D gene. This CDR3 has 14 residues. The V gene lost 0 bases and the J gene lost 4 bases, with 9 bases spanning the gap. In germline, CDR1 is SGHRS, CDR2 YFSETQ.

The rearrangement uses TRBV5-4 and TRBJ1-1; no clear D gene. The CDR3 has 16 residues. Trimming cost V 3 bases and J 1 base, with 16 bases left between them. CDR1 SGHNT and CDR2 YYREEE come from the germline V gene (reference sequence). CDR3 in amino acids: CASSSAAGSSNTEAFF. The CDR3 nucleotides read TGTGCCAGCAGCTCCGCCGCAGGAAGTTCGAACACTGAAGCTTTCTTT.

This clone came up once. J is TRBJ1-2 and V is TRBV28; no reliable D call. The CDR3 runs 11 residues. V lost 6 bases and J lost 2, with 4 bases in between. Germline V lookup: CDR1 MDHEN, CDR2 SYDVKM. CDR3 amino acids: CASSENYGYTF. The CDR3, as DNA: TGTGCCAGCAGCGAGAACTATGGCTACACCTTC.

The J gene is TRBJ2-3, the V gene TRBV6-1, with 11 bases fitting TRBD2. CDR1 MNHNS and CDR2 SASEGT come from the germline V gene. The CDR3 loop spans 16 amino acids. V lost 4 bases, J lost 6 bases, and 9 bases stayed unmatched. The CDR3: CASSGPGLAVGDTQYF. The DNA for the CDR3 is TGTGCCAGCAGTGGCCCGGGACTAGCGGTCGGGGATACGCAGTATTTT.

The chain combines TRBV14 with TRBJ2-7; D gene ambiguous. In germline, CDR1 is SGHDN, CDR2 FVKESK. This CDR3 comprises 13 residues. V lost 5 bases and J 0 bases, leaving 8 bases between the germline ends. DNA of the CDR3: TGTGCCAGCAGCTCCCTTAGCTCCTACGAGCAGTACTTC. Translating gives CASSSLSSYEQYF.

In this sample, this clone turned up once. The chain links TRBV15 to TRBJ1-2; 7 bases are a match to TRBD1. Unmatched junction bases numbered 23, after V lost 4 bases and J lost 0 bases. This CDR3 spans 21 amino acids. Germline V gene data show CDR1 as LNHNV and CDR2 as YYDKDF (reference sequence). The DNA for the CDR3 is TGTGCCACCAGCAAAGGGACAGAGTCATTTCTGGGTCAGGTTTCTAACTATGGCTACACCTTC. Translated, it gives CATSKGTESFLGQVSNYGYTF.

The chain uses TRBV2 and TRBJ2-4, with 12 bases that match TRBD2. Germline assignment: CDR1 SNHLY and CDR2 FYNNEI. V shed 4 bases and J 6 bases; nucleotides not matched to a gene: 4. CDR3 length: 15 residues. The CDR3 is CASSASGRAGNIQYF. In nucleotides, the CDR3 is TGTGCCAGCAGTGCTAGCGGGAGGGCCGGAAACATTCAGTACTTC.

The genes are TRBV25-1 and TRBJ2-5; 9 bases agree with TRBD1. V was clipped by 6 bases and J by 5 bases; unmatched bases: 4. This CDR3 region has 13 residues. CDR1 and CDR2 from the germline V gene are MGHDK and SYGVNS. CDR3 nucleotides: TGTGCCAGCAGCGCAGGACAGGGGGAGACCCAGTACTTC. It translates to CASSAGQGETQYF.

This chain uses TRBV7-9 with TRBJ2-1; D is perhaps TRBD1 (6 bases). The CDR3 length is 14 residues. V was shortened by 3 bases and J by 3 bases, with 9 bases between the two germline ends. CDR1 SEHNR and CDR2 FQNEAQ come from the germline V gene (reference sequence). In DNA form, the CDR3 reads TGTGCCAGCAGCTTGCTACAGGGCTACAATGAGCAGTTCTTC. This sequence encodes CASSLLQGYNEQFF.

This chain uses TRBV15 with TRBJ1-3; no reliable D call. This CDR3 has 15 amino acids. The germline gives CDR1 LNHNV, CDR2 YYDKDF (reference sequence). With 0 bases removed from V and 1 base from J, the gap between germline ends came to 7 bases. Written as DNA, the CDR3 is TGTGCCACCAGCAGAGATCGAGCTTCTGGAAACACCATATATTTT. Its protein is CATSRDRASGNTIYF. Combining the CDR3 with reference TRBV15 and TRBJ1-3 gives the whole variable domain DAMVIQNPRYQVTQFGKPVTLSCSQTLNHNVMYWYQQKSSQAPKLLFHYYDKDFNNEADTPDNFQSRRPNTSFCFLDIRSPGLGDTAMYLCATSRDRASGNTIYFGEGSWLTVV.